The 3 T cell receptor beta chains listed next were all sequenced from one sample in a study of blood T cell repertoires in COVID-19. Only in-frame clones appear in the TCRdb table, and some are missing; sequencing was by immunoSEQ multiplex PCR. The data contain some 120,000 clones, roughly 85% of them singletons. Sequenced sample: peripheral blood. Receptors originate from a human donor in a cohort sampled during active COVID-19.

The DNA of the CDR3 is TGCAGCGTTGACAGTTACTATGGCTACACCTTC. This sequence encodes CSVDSYYGYTF. This chain uses TRBV29-1 with TRBJ1-2; D call uncertain. Germline CDR1 and CDR2: SQVTM and ANQGSEA. V lost 3 bases to trimming and J lost 3 bases, with 5 bases between them. There are 11 residues in the CDR3. Full variable domain (remainder filled in from reference TRBV29-1 and TRBJ1-2): SAVISQKPSRDICQRGTSLTIQCQVDSQVTMMFWYRQQPGQSLTLIATANQGSEATYESGFVIDKFPISRPNLTFSTLTVSNMSPEDSSIYLCSVDSYYGYTFGSGTRLTVV.

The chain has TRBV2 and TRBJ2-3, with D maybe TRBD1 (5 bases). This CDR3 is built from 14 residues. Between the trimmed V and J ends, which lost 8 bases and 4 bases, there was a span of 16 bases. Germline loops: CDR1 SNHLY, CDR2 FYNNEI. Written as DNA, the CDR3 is TGTGCCAGCGAAGGGGCCTTAGGGGCAGATACGCAGTATTTT. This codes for CASEGALGADTQYF. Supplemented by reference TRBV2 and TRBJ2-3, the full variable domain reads EPEVTQTPSHQVTQMGQEVILRCVPISNHLYFYWYRQILGQKVEFLVSFYNNEISEKSEIFDDQFSVERPDGSNFTLKIRSTKLEDSAMYFCASEGALGADTQYFGPGTRLTVL.

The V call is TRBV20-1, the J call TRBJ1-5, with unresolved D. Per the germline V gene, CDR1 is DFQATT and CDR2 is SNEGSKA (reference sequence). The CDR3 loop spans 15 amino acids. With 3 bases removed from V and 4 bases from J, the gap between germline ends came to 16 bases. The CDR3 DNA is TGCAGTGCTAGTGAGGGAGGACGTCATAATCAGCCCCAGCATTTT. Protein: CSASEGGRHNQPQHF.